What follows describes a single TCR beta chain. This specimen belongs to a study of control samples from healthy donors and cancer patients. Here immunoSEQ multiplex PCR was the method, and the copy in TCRdb shows in-frame clones only, minus some. The table has 140,000 or so clones, 89% seen once; the top ten hold 4.9%. Trimming took 3 bases from V and 8 from J, leaving 16 bases between them. The CDR3 length is 14 residues. Per the germline V gene, CDR1 is SGHVS and CDR2 is FQNEAQ. This clonotype was sampled from a man aged 25 to 40 in good health. The chain is built from TRBV7-8 and TRBJ1-1, with D maybe TRBD1 (5 bases). Material for sequencing was blood. As DNA, the CDR3 is TGTGCCAGCAGCTTGGATCCGGGACGCCAAGAAGCTTTCTTT. This encodes CASSLDPGRQEAFF. Based on the CDR3 plus reference TRBV7-8 and TRBJ1-1, the full variable domain is GAGVSQSPRYKVAKRGQDVALRCDPISGHVSLFWYQQALGQGPEFLTYFQNEAQLDKSGLPSDRFFAERPEGSVSTLKIQRTQQEDSAVYLCASSLDPGRQEAFFGQGTRLTVV.